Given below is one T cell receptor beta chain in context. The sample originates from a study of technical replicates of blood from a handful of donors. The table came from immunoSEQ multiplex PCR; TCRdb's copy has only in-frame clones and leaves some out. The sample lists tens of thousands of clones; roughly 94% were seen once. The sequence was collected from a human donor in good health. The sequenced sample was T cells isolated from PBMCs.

CDR3 protein: CASSLQGAVYETQYF. The CDR3 DNA is TGTGCCAGCAGCTTACAGGGGGCGGTCTACGAGACCCAGTACTTC. V usage is TRBV5-4 and J usage is TRBJ2-5; 9 bases are a match to TRBD1. CDR1 is SGHNT, CDR2 YYREEE, per germline (reference sequence). V trimming: 2 bases; J trimming: 5 bases; junction bases outside the gene matches: 7. The CDR3 length is 15 residues.